The 19 T cell receptor beta chains listed next were all sequenced from one sample in a study of regulatory T cells in long-lasting Graves disease. CDR3 regions were amplified by Arm-PCR using iRepertoire HTBI primers to build TCR beta libraries. TCRdb ran MiXCR on the multiplex PCR reads and lists one entry per CDR3 protein. The sample lists about 620,000 distinct CDR3 sequences, around 17% occurring once. This sample's time point: newly diagnosed GD, antithyroid drugs for less than 3 months. Generation of the TCR library employed RNA extracted from PBMCs. The data were also submitted as part of a second study, on T cells in Graves' hyperthyroidism and ophthalmopathy.

The specimen was peripheral blood mononuclear cells (PBMCs), collected at new diagnosis, from a patient treated with antithyroid drugs. These receptors all stem from a woman between 25 and 40 years old with Graves disease.

This clonotype was recorded a few times. The chain couples TRBV5-1 to TRBJ2-3, with 14 bases aligning to TRBD2. There are 16 residues in the CDR3. Trimming at V came to 3 bases and at J to 4 bases, leaving 4 bases not matched to a gene. The germline V gene has CDR1 SGHRS and CDR2 YFSETQ. The CDR3 is CASSWRTSGRSDTQYF. The CDR3 nucleotides are TGCGCCAGCAGCTGGAGGACTAGCGGGAGGTCAGATACGCAGTATTTT.

This clonotype was counted many times. The junction differs from germline at one of its ends, possibly a read error. The chain uses TRBV27 and TRBJ2-7, with D hard to call. This CDR3 is built from 13 residues. The germline V gene encodes CDR1 MNHEY and CDR2 SMNVEV (reference sequence). The CDR3 is CASSLSVWDEQYF. The CDR3 nucleotides are TGTGCCAGCAGTCTATCTGTATGGGACGAGCAGTACTTC.

The table lists this clonotype with many counts. This chain joins TRBV2 and TRBJ2-3; D is unclear. The V end lost 9 bases, the J end lost 1 base, and 17 bases lay between the germline ends. Germline V gene data show CDR1 as SNHLY and CDR2 as FYNNEI. This CDR3 comprises 15 residues. CDR3 in amino acids: CARSSTLNGTDTQYF. For the CDR3, the DNA is TGTGCCAGATCTTCCACCCTGAATGGCACAGATACGCAGTATTTT.

This clonotype was counted once. V usage is TRBV7-2 and J usage is TRBJ2-1, with D perhaps TRBD2 (5 bases). Trimming left V 5 bases short and J 9 bases short, with 32 bases between. In germline, CDR1 is SGHTA, CDR2 FQGNSA. The length of the CDR3 is 19 residues. CDR3 nucleotide sequence: TGTGCCAGCAGCCTTAGGGCGGGTGGGCCCAATACCCTTACAACTGAGCAGTTCTTC. Residues: CASSLRAGGPNTLTTEQFF.

This clonotype came up many times. DNA of the CDR3: TGTGCCAGCAGCCGTCAGGGCGATAGCAATCAGCCCCAGCATTTT. Amino acid sequence: CASSRQGDSNQPQHF. The V call is TRBV3-1, the J call TRBJ1-5, with D perhaps matching TRBD1 (5 bases). Trimming removed 4 bases at V and 0 bases at J, with 10 bases between. CDR1 is LGHDT, CDR2 YNNKEL, per germline (reference sequence). The CDR3 sequence is 15 residues long.

This chain connects TRBV5-6 to TRBJ2-3; D not certain. Deletions cut 1 base from V and 6 bases from J, with 6 bases between. Germline V CDR1 and CDR2: SGHDT, YYEEEE. This CDR3 spans 12 amino acids. The CDR3 DNA sequence: TGTGCCAGCAGCTTGATCACCGATACGCAGTATTTT. It codes for CASSLITDTQYF.

In its sample, this clonotype was seen a few times. The junction and the germline gene differ at one end; a read error may be behind it. This chain links TRBV5-1 with TRBJ2-6; TRBD1 aligns across 9 bases. The CDR3 extends over 18 amino acids. Germline V lookup: CDR1 SGHRS, CDR2 YFSETQ. The CDR3 loop is CASSLVGTGSSGANVLTF. The CDR3 bases are TGTGCCAGCAGCTTGGTTGGGACAGGGAGCTCTGGGGCCAACGTCCTGACTTTC.

This clonotype was detected only a few times. The chain combines TRBV3-1 with TRBJ2-3; D remains ambiguous. CDR3 length: 15 amino acids. Trimming took off 1 base at V and 2 bases at J, with 10 bases between the two ends. The V gene's germline CDR1 is LGHDT and CDR2 YNNKEL (reference sequence). CDR3 residues: CASSQAHTSTDTQYF. Here the CDR3 DNA reads TGTGCCAGCAGCCAAGCCCATACTTCCACAGATACGCAGTATTTT.

Comments on this clonotype: A much bigger clone sits one base away, suggesting this may be a read error. Here the CDR3 omits its conserved ending phenylalanine or tryptophan, so a read error is the likely source. V is TRBV6-1 and J is TRBJ1-1; no reliable D call. Germline V lookup: CDR1 MNHNS, CDR2 SASEGT. This CDR3 is 14 amino acids long. The ends were cut back, 4 bases at V and 6 bases at J, with 15 bases in the middle. The chain's CDR3 is CASSVGSSWPEAFL. CDR3 coding DNA: TGTGCCAGCAGTGTGGGGAGCTCCTGGCCTGAAGCTTTCCTT.

This clonotype was detected ten times or more. V and J are TRBV27 and TRBJ2-2, with 11 bases lining up with TRBD1. CDR1 and CDR2 from the germline V gene are MNHEY and SMNVEV (reference sequence). This CDR3 region has 16 residues. The ends lost 5 bases at V and 5 bases at J; junction bases unmatched: 7. Here the CDR3 reads CASSQGTGGTTGELFF. CDR3 bases: TGTGCCAGCAGTCAAGGGACAGGGGGAACAACCGGGGAGCTGTTTTTT.

The rearrangement joins TRBV5-6 to TRBJ2-7; no clear D. Germline V CDR1 and CDR2: SGHDT, YYEEEE. The CDR3 is made up of 16 amino acids. V was clipped by 2 bases and J by 3 bases, with 18 bases between them. In DNA form, the CDR3 reads TGTGCCAGCAGCTTATCAGGTAGTTGGGCCTACTACGAGCAGTACTTC. Translation gives CASSLSGSWAYYEQYF.

This clonotype was seen a few times. The CDR3 protein is CASSRGTASGIYAYEQYF. The CDR3 coding sequence is TGCGCCAGCAGCCGCGGGACGGCTAGCGGGATCTATGCCTACGAGCAGTACTTC. The rearrangement joins TRBV5-1 to TRBJ2-7, with 9 bases matching TRBD2. The CDR3 is made up of 18 amino acids. Losses at the gene ends were 4 bases for V and 2 bases for J; bases not matched to a gene: 16. Germline values: CDR1 SGHRS, CDR2 YFSETQ.

The chain has TRBV20-1 and TRBJ1-2, with 8 bases identical to TRBD1. Looked up from germline, CDR1 is DFQATT and CDR2 is SNEGSKA (reference sequence). CDR3 length: 15 amino acids. The V and J ends lost 4 bases and 5 bases, in that order; junction bases with no gene match: 12. The CDR3 region has the DNA TGCAGTGCTACTAAGCCCGGACAGGGCTGGTATGGCTACACCTTC. Encoded protein: CSATKPGQGWYGYTF.

This clonotype was observed a few times. This sequence joins TRBV30 and TRBJ1-2; 7 bases line up with TRBD1. Trimming removed 5 bases from V and 7 bases from J; junction bases left unmatched: 10. The germline CDR1 and CDR2 sequences are GTSNPN and SVGIG (reference sequence). This CDR3 is 13 amino acids long. The CDR3 bases are TGTGCCTGGTCTAGTGGACAGGTTCTTGGCTACACCTTC. Protein sequence: CAWSSGQVLGYTF.

A word on this clonotype: One base away lies a much larger clone, so this may be a sequencing read error. This rearrangement joins TRBV11-2 to TRBJ2-1, with D unclear. V lost 1 base to trimming and J lost 5 bases, with 3 bases between them. The germline V gene encodes CDR1 SGHAT and CDR2 FQNNGV. The CDR3 has 12 amino acids. Here the CDR3 DNA reads TGTGCCAGCAGCTTAGCCCACAATGAGCAGTTCTTC. Translation gives CASSLAHNEQFF.

At least ten counts were recorded for this clonotype. DNA of the CDR3: TGTGCCAGCACCCCCACACTAGCGGGTTCCTACAATGAGCAGTTCTTC. Protein: CASTPTLAGSYNEQFF. The V call is TRBV7-9, the J call TRBJ2-1; 9 nucleotides line up with TRBD2. The junction had 8 bases not matched to a gene; V was cut back by 7 bases and J by 1 base. The germline V gene has CDR1 SEHNR and CDR2 FQNEAQ (reference sequence). This CDR3 contains 16 residues.

The sample holds a few counts of this clonotype. V usage is TRBV20-1 and J usage is TRBJ2-3; D is perhaps TRBD2 (5 bases). Germline-derived CDR1 and CDR2 are DFQATT and SNEGSKA (reference sequence). This CDR3 region has 13 residues. The V and J ends lost 2 bases and 3 bases respectively, with 9 bases between them. CDR3 sequence reads: CSARPLATDTQYF. In DNA, the CDR3 is TGCAGTGCTAGACCCCTAGCTACAGATACGCAGTATTTT.

V and J are TRBV10-1 and TRBJ1-2; no clear D. This CDR3 contains 8 residues. V gave up 10 bases and J gave up 3 bases, with 0 bases separating them. From germline, CDR1 is WNHNN and CDR2 SYGVQD (reference sequence). The CDR3, as DNA: TGCGCCAACTATGGCTACACCTTC. This sequence encodes CANYGYTF.

This clonotype was recorded at least ten times. The chain has TRBV10-3 and TRBJ2-5, with 8 bases that match TRBD2. V lost 6 bases and J lost 4; bases outside the gene matches: 10. The CDR3 covers 15 residues. Germline CDR1 ENHRY, CDR2 SYGVKD. CDR3 sequence (DNA): TGTGCCATCAGGGGGGAACTAGCGGCAGGAGAGACCCAGTACTTC. As protein: CAIRGELAAGETQYF.